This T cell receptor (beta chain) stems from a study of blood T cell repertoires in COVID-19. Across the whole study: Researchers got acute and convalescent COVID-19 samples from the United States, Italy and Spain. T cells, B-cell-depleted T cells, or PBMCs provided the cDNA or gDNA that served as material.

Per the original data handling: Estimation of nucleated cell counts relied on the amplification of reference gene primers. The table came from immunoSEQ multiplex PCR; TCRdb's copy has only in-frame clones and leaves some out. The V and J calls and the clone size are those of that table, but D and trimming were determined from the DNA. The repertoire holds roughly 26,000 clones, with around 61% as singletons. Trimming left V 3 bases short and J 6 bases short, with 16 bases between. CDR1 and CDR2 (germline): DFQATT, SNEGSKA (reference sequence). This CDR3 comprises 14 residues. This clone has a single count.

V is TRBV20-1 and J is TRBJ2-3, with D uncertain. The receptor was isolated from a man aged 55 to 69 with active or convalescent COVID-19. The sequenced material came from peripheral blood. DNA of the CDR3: TGCAGTGCTAGTCCCCCCTATAAAGCGGATACGCAGTATTTT. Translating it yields CSASPPYKADTQYF.